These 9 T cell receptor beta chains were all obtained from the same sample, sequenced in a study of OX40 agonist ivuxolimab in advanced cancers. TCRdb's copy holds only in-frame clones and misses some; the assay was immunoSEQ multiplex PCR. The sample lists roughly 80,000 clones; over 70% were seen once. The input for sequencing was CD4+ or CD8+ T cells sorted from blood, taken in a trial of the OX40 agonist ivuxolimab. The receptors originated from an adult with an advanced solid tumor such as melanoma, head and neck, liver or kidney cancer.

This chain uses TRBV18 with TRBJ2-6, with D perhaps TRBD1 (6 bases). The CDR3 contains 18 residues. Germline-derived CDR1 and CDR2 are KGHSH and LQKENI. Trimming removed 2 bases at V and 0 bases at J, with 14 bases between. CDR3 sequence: CASSPFPGENSGANVLTF. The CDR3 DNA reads TGTGCCAGCTCACCATTCCCAGGGGAGAACTCTGGGGCCAACGTCCTGACTTTC.

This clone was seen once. The CDR3 coding sequence is TGTGCCACCAGCAGAGATCGGGGGCCCGGGCGCCGAGAGACCCAGTACTTC. This gives the protein CATSRDRGPGRRETQYF. The chain couples TRBV15 to TRBJ2-5; the D gene could be TRBD1 or TRBD2 (6 bases each). Germline-derived CDR1 and CDR2 are LNHNV and YYDKDF (reference sequence). The V and J ends lost 0 bases and 4 bases respectively, with 18 bases between them. This CDR3 region has 17 residues.

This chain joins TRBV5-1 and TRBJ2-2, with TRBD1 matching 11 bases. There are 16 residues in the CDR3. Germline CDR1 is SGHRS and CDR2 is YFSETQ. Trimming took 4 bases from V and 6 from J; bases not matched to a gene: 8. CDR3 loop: CASSPDRGRRSGELFF. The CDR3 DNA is TGCGCCAGCAGCCCGGACAGGGGGCGCAGGTCCGGGGAGCTGTTTTTT. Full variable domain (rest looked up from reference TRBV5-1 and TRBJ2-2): KAGVTQTPRYLIKTRGQQVTLSCSPISGHRSVSWYQQTPGQGLQFLFEYFSETQRNKGNFPGRFSGRQFSNSRSEMNVSTLELGDSALYLCASSPDRGRRSGELFFGEGSRLTVL.

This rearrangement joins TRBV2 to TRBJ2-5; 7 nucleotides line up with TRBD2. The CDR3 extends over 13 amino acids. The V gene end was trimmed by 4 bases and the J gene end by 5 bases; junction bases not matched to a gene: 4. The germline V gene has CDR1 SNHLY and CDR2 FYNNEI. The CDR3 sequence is CASSGLAAETQYF. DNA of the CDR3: TGTGCCAGCAGTGGACTAGCAGCCGAGACCCAGTACTTC.

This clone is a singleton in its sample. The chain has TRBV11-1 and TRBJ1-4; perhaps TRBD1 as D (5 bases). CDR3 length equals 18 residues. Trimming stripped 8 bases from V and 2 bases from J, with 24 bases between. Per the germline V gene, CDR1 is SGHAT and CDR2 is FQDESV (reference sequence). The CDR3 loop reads CASEAGGVLPRTNEKLFF. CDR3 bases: TGTGCCAGCGAAGCGGGGGGGGTTTTGCCTCGGACTAATGAAAAACTGTTTTTT.

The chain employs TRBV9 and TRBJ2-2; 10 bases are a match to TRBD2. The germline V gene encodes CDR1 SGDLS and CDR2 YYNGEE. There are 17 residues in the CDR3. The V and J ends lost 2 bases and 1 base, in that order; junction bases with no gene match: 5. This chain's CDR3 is CASSVIAGGLNTGELFF. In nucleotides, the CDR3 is TGTGCCAGCAGCGTTATAGCGGGAGGTTTGAACACCGGGGAGCTGTTTTTT.

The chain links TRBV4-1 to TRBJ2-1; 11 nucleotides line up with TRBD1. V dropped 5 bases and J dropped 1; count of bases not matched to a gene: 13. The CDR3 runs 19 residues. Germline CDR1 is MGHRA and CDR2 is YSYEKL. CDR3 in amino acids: CASSGTGGWDYYSYNEQFF. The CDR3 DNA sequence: TGCGCCAGCAGCGGGACAGGGGGTTGGGACTACTATTCCTACAATGAGCAGTTCTTC.

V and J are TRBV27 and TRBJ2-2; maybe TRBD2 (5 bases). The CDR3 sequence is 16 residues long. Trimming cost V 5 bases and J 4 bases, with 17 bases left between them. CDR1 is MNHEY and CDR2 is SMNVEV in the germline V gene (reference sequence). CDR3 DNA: TGTGCCAGCAGTCAGCCCTCGACGGCGGGCACCGGGGAGCTGTTTTTT. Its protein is CASSQPSTAGTGELFF.

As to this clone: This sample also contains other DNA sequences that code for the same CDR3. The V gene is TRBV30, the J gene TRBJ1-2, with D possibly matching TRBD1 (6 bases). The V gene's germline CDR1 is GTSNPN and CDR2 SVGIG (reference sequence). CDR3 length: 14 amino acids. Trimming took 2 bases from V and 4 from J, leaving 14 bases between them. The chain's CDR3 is CAWSRIGQTYGYTF. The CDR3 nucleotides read TGTGCCTGGAGTAGGATTGGACAGACCTATGGCTACACCTTC.